The source of this TCR beta chain is a study of patients and donors after allogeneic stem cell transplantation. Germline CDR1 and CDR2: MNHEY and SVGEGT. Trimming cost V 5 bases and J 7 bases, with 9 bases left between them. The length of the CDR3 is 11 residues. Via MiXCR, TCRdb re-called the RT-PCR reads, giving one row per CDR3 protein. The profile covers about 400,000 distinct CDR3 sequences, with more than 15% appearing a single time and just over 7% taken by the ten largest. The sequenced material came from blood, either unsorted or a sorted T cell fraction (not recorded which). This chain joins TRBV6-2 or TRBV6-3 and TRBJ2-7; D is undetermined. The TCR originated in a human donor who was either an allogeneic HSCT recipient or a stem cell or donor lymphocyte infusion donor (not recorded which). It is not recorded whose cells these are; they may come from a transplant donor. Here the CDR3 DNA reads TGTGCCAGCAGTAATATCGGGGAGCAGTACTTC. This sequence encodes CASSNIGEQYF.